The rows below give T cell receptor beta chains drawn from one sample of a study of shared clonotypes between healthy human individuals. Repertoires were generated with immunoSEQ multiplex PCR, while TCRdb's copy carries only in-frame clones and drops some. The sample lists 2 million to 2.5 million clones, approximately 95% occurring once. The sequencing sample was made of naive CD4+ T cells sorted from blood. The receptor source for this set is a man aged 18 to 30 in good health. CDR3s include the opening cysteine and the closing phenylalanine or tryptophan. D genes are given only for firm matches. A row's size may be missing; if present it is once, few, many or a size class.

TRBV7-3,TRBJ2-3,.,.,CASSLGGTSDTQYF,TGTGCCAGCAGCTTAGGTGGTACGTCAGATACGCAGTATTTT
TRBV28,TRBJ1-2,.,.,CASTDRYYGYTF,TGTGCCAGCACCGACAGGTATTATGGCTACACCTTC
TRBV4-3,TRBJ1-2,.,.,CASSQERQYYGYTF,TGCGCCAGCAGCCAAGAACGGCAGTACTATGGCTACACCTTC
TRBV28,TRBJ2-1,TRBD2,.,CASSSSRASGRRYNEQFF,TGTGCCAGCAGTTCATCTAGAGCTAGCGGGCGACGATACAATGAGCAGTTCTTC
TRBV5-4,TRBJ2-1,.,.,CASSKTQRSDNEQFF,TGTGCCAGCAGCAAAACCCAGCGGAGTGACAATGAGCAGTTCTTC
TRBV7-2,TRBJ2-7,TRBD1,.,CASSSTGTGPYEQYF,TGTGCCAGCAGCTCGACGGGGACAGGGCCTTACGAGCAGTACTTC
TRBV19,TRBJ1-5,.,.,CASDGQISNQPQHF,TGTGCCAGTGACGGACAGATTAGCAATCAGCCCCAGCATTTT
TRBV2,TRBJ2-7,.,.,CASSELRSAYEQYF,TGTGCCAGCAGTGAACTACGTTCGGCATACGAGCAGTACTTC
TRBV29-1,TRBJ1-6,.,.,CSVAGSNNSPLHF,TGCAGCGTAGCAGGGTCGAATAATTCACCCCTCCACTTT
TRBV5-1,TRBJ2-7,.,.,CASSFTAGSSYEQYF,TGCGCCAGCAGCTTCACGGCAGGTTCAAGCTACGAGCAGTACTTC
TRBV29-1,TRBJ1-2,.,once,CSVELNGYTF,TGCAGCGTTGAGTTGAATGGCTACACCTTC
TRBV27,TRBJ2-5,.,.,CASSLFPEEETQYF,TGTGCCAGCAGTTTATTCCCCGAAGAAGAGACCCAGTACTTC
TRBV11-2,TRBJ2-3,TRBD2,.,CASTHTPGGRPSTDTQYF,TGTGCCAGCACCCACACCCCCGGCGGGAGACCTAGCACAGATACGCAGTATTTT
TRBV7-3,TRBJ2-7,.,.,CASSPSPYEQYF,TGTGCCAGCAGCCCTTCGCCCTACGAGCAGTACTTC
TRBV5-1,TRBJ2-4,TRBD1,.,CASSPGDRDTKNIQYF,TGCGCCAGCAGCCCCGGGGACAGGGATACCAAAAACATTCAGTACTTC
TRBV6-5,TRBJ2-1,TRBD2,once,CASSYQSGGAYNEQFF,TGTGCCAGCAGTTACCAAAGCGGGGGGGCCTACAATGAGCAGTTCTTC
TRBV7-3,TRBJ2-3,.,.,CASSPTASDTQYF,TGTGCCAGCAGCCCTACAGCGTCAGATACGCAGTATTTT
TRBV25-1,TRBJ1-6,TRBD1,.,CASSDSGQSYNSPLHF,TGTGCCAGCAGTGACTCGGGACAGAGCTATAATTCACCCCTCCACTTT
TRBV7-2,TRBJ1-2,TRBD1,.,CASSLNDRGVGGYTF,TGTGCCAGCAGCTTAAACGACAGGGGTGTGGGAGGCTACACCTTC
TRBV10-3,TRBJ2-3,TRBD2,once,CAISESRLAGSTDTQYF,TGTGCCATCAGTGAGTCTCGGCTAGCGGGGTCTACAGATACGCAGTATTTT
TRBV11-1,TRBJ2-1,TRBD2,.,CASSLEVRSSGGGNEQFF,TGTGCCAGCAGCTTAGAAGTTCGGTCTAGCGGGGGAGGCAATGAGCAGTTCTTC
TRBV7-6,TRBJ2-7,TRBD1,.,CASSRAPGQGTYEQYF,TGTGCCAGCAGCCGAGCCCCGGGACAGGGTACTTACGAGCAGTACTTC
TRBV2,TRBJ2-3,.,.,CASSVLRKSAGRGTDTQYF,TGTGCCAGCAGCGTGTTACGGAAAAGCGCGGGACGAGGCACAGATACGCAGTATTTT
TRBV7-2,TRBJ1-3,.,.,CASSADTFSGNTIYF,TGTGCCAGCAGCGCGGACACTTTCTCTGGAAACACCATATATTTT
TRBV10-2,TRBJ2-2,.,.,CASSEWGATGELFF,TGCGCCAGCAGTGAGTGGGGGGCCACCGGGGAGCTGTTTTTT
TRBV10-2,TRBJ1-1,TRBD1,.,CATLSRDRGNTEAFF,TGCGCCACCCTCAGTCGGGACAGGGGAAACACTGAAGCTTTCTTT
TRBV11-2,TRBJ2-6,.,.,CASSLVWGIQAAF,TGTGCCAGCAGCTTAGTTTGGGGGATACAGGCGGCTTTC
TRBV14,TRBJ2-7,.,.,CASSHQASYEQYF,TGTGCCAGCAGCCATCAGGCCTCCTACGAGCAGTACTTC
TRBV7-2,TRBJ2-1,TRBD1,.,CASSSGQGYNEQFF,TGTGCCAGCAGCTCGGGACAGGGATACAATGAGCAGTTCTTC
TRBV5-4,TRBJ2-7,.,.,CASSPSSRSYEQYF,TGTGCCAGCAGCCCGTCCAGTCGTTCCTACGAGCAGTACTTC
TRBV5-4,TRBJ2-7,TRBD1,.,CASSPPSRQGTSEQYF,TGTGCCAGCAGCCCACCAAGCAGACAGGGAACGAGTGAGCAGTACTTC
TRBV6-5,TRBJ2-7,.,.,CASGQWIGSEQYF,TGTGCCAGCGGCCAATGGATAGGGAGCGAGCAGTACTTC
TRBV7-2,TRBJ1-2,.,.,CASSLGANYGYTF,TGTGCCAGCAGCTTAGGGGCTAACTATGGCTACACCTTC
TRBV10-3,TRBJ2-3,.,.,CAISEDGTSTDTQYF,TGTGCCATCAGTGAGGACGGCACTAGCACAGATACGCAGTATTTT
TRBV19,TRBJ2-2,.,.,CASSIEPPPPGELFF,TGTGCCAGTAGTATAGAACCACCTCCACCCGGGGAGCTGTTTTTT
TRBV7-2,TRBJ2-2,.,.,CASSSRGSNTGELFF,TGTGCCAGCAGCTCCCGGGGATCGAACACCGGGGAGCTGTTTTTT
TRBV6-5,TRBJ2-3,.,.,CASSYSGPDTQYF,TGTGCCAGCAGTTACTCGGGGCCAGATACGCAGTATTTT
TRBV6-6,TRBJ1-1,.,few,CASSSPGMNTEAFF,TGTGCCAGCAGTAGTCCCGGCATGAACACTGAAGCTTTCTTT
TRBV19,TRBJ1-4,.,.,CASKFWGNEKLFF,TGTGCCAGTAAATTCTGGGGAAATGAAAAACTGTTTTTT
TRBV18,TRBJ1-6,.,.,CASSPPDGVNSPLHF,TGTGCCAGCTCACCACCGGATGGGGTTAATTCACCCCTCCACTTT
TRBV19,TRBJ2-7,.,.,CASTPSGSILYEQYF,TGTGCCAGTACCCCTTCAGGGAGTATTCTCTACGAGCAGTACTTC
TRBV27,TRBJ2-7,.,.,CASSAAMGLLYEQYF,TGTGCCAGCAGCGCTGCCATGGGACTCCTCTACGAGCAGTACTTC